The 11 T cell receptor beta chains presented below share a single source sample, sequenced in a study of blood T cells in healthy people across ages (dated by TCRdb to about 2015). Library construction relied on 5' RACE. Sequencer: Illumina HiSeq 2500. A second PCR of about 6 to 11 cycles was performed with a sample-barcoded 5' primer and a J-beta primer mix. TCRdb took the public reads, trimmed them with fastp at Q25, ran MiXCR for clone calling and kept in-frame beta chains. Each entry is one CDR3 protein sequence, shown with its most common DNA and genes. This sample lists roughly 1,100,000 distinct CDR3 sequences; under 30% were detected once. The top ten clones comprise around 0.75% of the sample. This same sample was also taken into another study, of T cells of mothers and their children.

The specimen sequenced was blood. The receptors come from a girl aged 2 to 9 in good health.

The V gene is TRBV20-1, the J gene TRBJ1-1, with D tentatively TRBD1 (6 bases). V was clipped by 3 bases and J by 1 base, with 21 bases between them. The CDR3 has 17 amino acids. The germline V gene encodes CDR1 DFQATT and CDR2 SNEGSKA (reference sequence). CDR3 loop: CSARPQYAGAPNTEAFF. CDR3 DNA sequence: TGCAGTGCTAGGCCCCAGTACGCAGGGGCCCCGAACACTGAAGCTTTCTTT.

The CDR3 reads CASSWTGGRNNQPQHF. The CDR3 coding sequence is TGTGCCAGCAGCTGGACAGGGGGCCGGAACAATCAGCCCCAGCATTTT. The rearrangement links TRBV7-2 to TRBJ1-5; 11 nucleotides align to TRBD1. Germline CDR1 reads SGHTA; CDR2 reads FQGNSA. Unmatched junction bases numbered 5, after V lost 4 bases and J lost 3 bases. CDR3 length equals 16 residues.

There are a few counts of this clonotype. The J gene is TRBJ2-7, the V gene TRBV25-1; no definite D call. V was trimmed by 6 bases and J by 2 bases, leaving 11 bases between them. This CDR3 region has 13 residues. Germline loops: CDR1 MGHDK, CDR2 SYGVNS. CDR3 bases: TGTGCCAGCAGACCAACTGGAACCTACGAGCAGTACTTC. Translating gives CASRPTGTYEQYF.

This chain connects TRBV7-9 to TRBJ2-3; D perhaps matches TRBD2 (5 bases). V lost 7 bases and J lost 5, with 10 bases in between. This CDR3 is 12 amino acids long. Germline CDR1 reads SEHNR; CDR2 reads FQNEAQ (reference sequence). The CDR3 is CASTLGEDTQYF. In nucleotides, the CDR3 is TGTGCCAGCACCCTCGGGGAAGATACGCAGTATTTT. The variable domain in full, completed from reference TRBV7-9 and TRBJ2-3, reads DTGVSQNPRHKITKRGQNVTFRCDPISEHNRLYWYRQTLGQGPEFLTYFQNEAQLEKSRLLSDRFSAERPKGSFSTLEIQRTEQGDSAMYLCASTLGEDTQYFGPGTRLTVL.

This clonotype has more than one count but fewer than ten. J is TRBJ2-3 and V is TRBV4-2, with 8 bases that match TRBD2. The CDR3 has 16 residues. V shed 5 bases and J 5 bases; nucleotides not matched to a gene: 12. The germline V gene has CDR1 LGHNA and CDR2 YNFKEQ. This CDR3 is CASSSLRRGAVDTQYF. The DNA of the CDR3 is TGTGCCAGCAGCAGTTTGAGGCGGGGGGCGGTAGATACGCAGTATTTT.

This chain links TRBV28 with TRBJ2-5; no clear D. Trimming stripped 7 bases from V and 1 base from J, with 16 bases between. This CDR3 contains 15 residues. Germline V gene data show CDR1 as MDHEN and CDR2 as SYDVKM. The CDR3, as DNA: TGTGCCAGCACAGGAGCGCGAAGTACCCAAGAGACCCAGTACTTC. Encoded protein: CASTGARSTQETQYF.

V gene TRBV7-2 combines with J gene TRBJ2-3; TRBD2 aligns across 9 bases. CDR1 is SGHTA and CDR2 is FQGNSA in the germline V gene. The V gene end was trimmed by 3 bases and the J gene end by 3 bases; junction bases not matched to a gene: 7. There are 16 residues in the CDR3. Here the CDR3 reads CASSLYVAGGTDTQYF. CDR3 sequence (DNA): TGTGCCAGCAGCTTGTATGTTGCGGGGGGGACAGATACGCAGTATTTT.

The gene calls are TRBV20-1 and TRBJ2-1; D gene uncertain. The CDR3 loop spans 15 amino acids. Germline V lookup: CDR1 DFQATT, CDR2 SNEGSKA (reference sequence). V lost 0 bases and J 0 bases, leaving 9 bases between the germline ends. This CDR3 is CSARDRGGSYNEQFF. In DNA form, the CDR3 reads TGCAGTGCTAGAGATAGAGGCGGCTCCTACAATGAGCAGTTCTTC.

The sample holds a few counts of this clonotype. This chain uses TRBV28 with TRBJ1-2; a weak D match, TRBD1 (5 bases). The CDR3 extends over 15 amino acids. The germline V gene encodes CDR1 MDHEN and CDR2 SYDVKM. V lost 5 bases and J lost 7, with 20 bases in between. For the CDR3, the DNA is TGTGCCAGCAGTCCCAGGGACCAAAAAGGACTTGGCTACACCTTC. Amino acid sequence: CASSPRDQKGLGYTF.

On this clonotype: A read error may explain this, as a much larger clone is one base away. The chain joins TRBV7-8 to TRBJ2-5, with 9 bases fitting TRBD1. The CDR3 spans 16 residues. CDR1 is SGHVS, CDR2 FQNEAQ, per germline. This chain's CDR3 is CAGSYLGQGLRETQYF. As DNA, the CDR3 is TGTGCCGGCAGCTACCTGGGACAGGGATTACGAGAGACCCAGTACTTC.

The CDR3 nucleotides read TGCGCCAGCAGCCAAGAGAGAGAGTATCAAGAGACCCAGTACTTC. Amino acids: CASSQEREYQETQYF. This chain uses TRBV4-1 with TRBJ2-5; D gene unclear. The V end lost 0 bases, the J end lost 2 bases, and 10 bases lay between the germline ends. The germline V gene has CDR1 MGHRA and CDR2 YSYEKL. The CDR3 is made up of 15 amino acids.